The 17 T cell receptor beta chains given below trace back to one sample, sequenced in a study of OX40 agonist ivuxolimab in advanced cancers. Receptors were amplified or captured by the immunoSEQ multiplex PCR assay. The table was pulled from immuneACCESS by TCRdb, which kept in-frame rearrangements only. Such tables lose some clones; where checked, under half of the loss comes from unresolved V genes, and the rest has no known cause. The sample table records under 80,000 clones; around 84% of these occur just once. The ten largest make up less than 5% of the sample. This material consisted of CD4+ or CD8+ T cells sorted from blood, taken in a trial of the OX40 agonist ivuxolimab. These receptors came from an adult with an advanced solid tumor such as melanoma, head and neck, liver or kidney cancer.

This clone was recorded a few times. V is TRBV5-1 and J is TRBJ2-3, with D uncertain. V lost 0 bases to trimming and J lost 4 bases, with 9 bases between them. Germline lookup yields CDR1 SGHRS and CDR2 YFSETQ. CDR3 length: 14 amino acids. The chain's CDR3 is CASSLETAPDTQYF. CDR3 DNA: TGCGCCAGCAGCTTGGAAACAGCTCCAGATACGCAGTATTTT.

The chain carries TRBV7-3 and TRBJ1-2; 11 positions match TRBD1. Germline CDR1 is SGHTA and CDR2 is FQGTGA. Unmatched junction bases numbered 5, after V lost 4 bases and J lost 7 bases. This CDR3 spans 14 amino acids. The CDR3 nucleotides are TGTGCCAGCAGCTCCGGGACAGGGGGAGGTGGCTACACCTTC. Translated, it gives CASSSGTGGGGYTF. The whole variable domain, remainder taken from reference TRBV7-3 and TRBJ1-2, is GAGVSQTPSNKVTEKGKYVELRCDPISGHTALYWYRQSLGQGPEFLIYFQGTGAADDSGLPNDRFFAVRPEGSVSTLKIQRTERGDSAVYLCASSSGTGGGGYTFGSGTRLTVV.

The rearrangement links TRBV29-1 to TRBJ1-1; 9 nucleotides match TRBD1. The CDR3 covers 13 residues. Losses at the gene ends were 6 bases for V and 4 bases for J; bases not matched to a gene: 6. From germline, CDR1 is SQVTM and CDR2 ANQGSEA. CDR3: CSVGTGRGTEAFF. DNA of the CDR3: TGCAGCGTCGGGACAGGGAGAGGCACTGAAGCTTTCTTT.

The J gene is TRBJ1-5, the V gene TRBV29-1, with D hard to call. Germline CDR1 reads SQVTM; CDR2 reads ANQGSEA. The CDR3 extends over 13 amino acids. Trimming took off 4 bases at V and 4 bases at J, with 11 bases between the two ends. In DNA form, the CDR3 reads TGCAGCGTTGCCGGCGACACTAATCAGCCCCAGCATTTT. It translates to CSVAGDTNQPQHF.

The V and J genes are TRBV27 and TRBJ2-7; 8 nucleotides align to TRBD1. With V trimmed by 6 bases and J by 5 bases, 6 bases remained unmatched. CDR3 size: 13 residues. In germline, CDR1 is MNHEY, CDR2 SMNVEV (reference sequence). The CDR3, as DNA: TGTGCCAGCAGGCGGACAGGGATCCACGAGCAGTACTTC. Amino acids: CASRRTGIHEQYF.

The chain joins TRBV11-2 to TRBJ2-2; D might be TRBD1 (6 bases). The CDR3 consists of 16 residues. The V end lost 1 base, the J end lost 5 bases, and 14 bases lay between the germline ends. CDR1 and CDR2 from the germline V gene are SGHAT and FQNNGV. The chain's CDR3 is CASSLVVTGRTGELFF. The CDR3 coding sequence is TGTGCCAGCAGCTTAGTAGTTACAGGGCGAACCGGGGAGCTGTTTTTT.

Comments on this clone: This may stem from a read error, because a much larger clone lies one nucleotide away. The chain joins TRBV25-1 to TRBJ1-4, with D tentatively TRBD1 (5 bases). The CDR3 is 15 amino acids. Germline V gives CDR1 MGHDK, CDR2 SYGVNS. With 4 bases removed from V and 9 bases from J, the gap between germline ends came to 18 bases. The CDR3 nucleotides read TGTGCCAGCAGTGCACGAGGGAAAGGGGATAAAAAACTGTTTTTT. Residues: CASSARGKGDKKLFF. The full variable domain, in which reference TRBV25-1 and TRBJ1-4 provide the parts outside the CDR3, is EADIYQTPRYLVIGTGKKITLECSQTMGHDKMYWYQQDPGMELHLIHYSYGVNSTEKGDLSSESTVSRIRTEHFPLTLESARPSHTSQYLCASSARGKGDKKLFFGSGTQLSVL.

The chain has TRBV7-6 and TRBJ2-1; 12 nucleotides align to TRBD2. The CDR3 contains 20 residues. Germline CDR1 SGHVS, CDR2 FNYEAQ. Losses at the gene ends were 0 bases for V and 0 bases for J; bases not matched to a gene: 9. DNA of the CDR3: TGTGCCAGCAGCTTAGCTGGACTAGCGGGAAGGTCCTCCTCCTACAATGAGCAGTTCTTC. It encodes CASSLAGLAGRSSSYNEQFF. The full variable domain, with the rest looked up from reference TRBV7-6 and TRBJ2-1, is GAGVSQSPRYKVTKRGQDVALRCDPISGHVSLYWYRQALGQGPEFLTYFNYEAQQDKSGLPNDRFSAERPEGSISTLTIQRTEQRDSAMYRCASSLAGLAGRSSSYNEQFFGPGTRLTVL.

The DNA for the CDR3 is TGTGCCAGCAGGAAGACAGGGACGGATGAGCAGTTCTTC. This translates into CASRKTGTDEQFF. The chain joins TRBV7-9 to TRBJ2-1; TRBD1 agrees at 7 bases. Losses at the gene ends were 6 bases for V and 8 bases for J; bases not matched to a gene: 7. This CDR3 is 13 amino acids long. CDR1 is SEHNR, CDR2 FQNEAQ, per germline (reference sequence).

V usage is TRBV10-1 and J usage is TRBJ2-5; D unclear. With 3 bases removed from V and 2 bases from J, the gap between germline ends came to 10 bases. Germline V gene data show CDR1 as WNHNN and CDR2 as SYGVQD (reference sequence). The CDR3 extends over 14 amino acids. The CDR3 protein is CASSEQWQQETQYF. As DNA, the CDR3 is TGCGCCAGCAGTGAACAGTGGCAGCAAGAGACCCAGTACTTC.

This clone was picked up one time. This rearrangement joins TRBV6-5 to TRBJ1-2; D remains ambiguous. CDR3 length: 16 amino acids. Deletions cut 2 bases from V and 4 bases from J, with 17 bases between. Germline CDR1 reads MNHEY; CDR2 reads SVGAGI. The CDR3 here is CASSYGRLGFAYGYTF. The CDR3 region has the DNA TGTGCCAGCAGTTACGGCAGACTTGGCTTTGCCTATGGCTACACCTTC.

The rearrangement joins TRBV10-3 to TRBJ2-1; maybe TRBD2 (5 bases). Looked up from germline, CDR1 is ENHRY and CDR2 is SYGVKD. Trimming took off 10 bases at V and 4 bases at J, with 17 bases between the two ends. The CDR3 is 14 residues long. CDR3 DNA sequence: TGTGCCACCTCTTTGGCGGAGGCGTACAATGAGCAGTTCTTC. Encoded protein: CATSLAEAYNEQFF.

The V and J genes are TRBV27 and TRBJ2-7; 8 bases are shared with TRBD2. The CDR3 runs to 18 residues. The J segment lost 4 bases and the V segment lost 2 bases, leaving 16 bases of the junction unmatched. CDR1 and CDR2 (germline): MNHEY, SMNVEV (reference sequence). CDR3 sequence (DNA): TGTGCCAGCAGTTTAAGACGTCGACGTACTAGCGGTACTTACGAGCAGTACTTC. As protein: CASSLRRRRTSGTYEQYF.

The CDR3 sequence: CASCSGRGAPTDTQYF. CDR3 coding DNA: TGTGCCAGCTGTTCCGGAAGGGGAGCCCCCACAGATACGCAGTATTTT. The rearrangement joins TRBV18 to TRBJ2-3; D tentatively reads TRBD1 or TRBD2 (5 bases each). Trimming took off 7 bases at V and 2 bases at J, with 19 bases between the two ends. This CDR3 has 16 amino acids. The germline gives CDR1 KGHSH, CDR2 LQKENI.

The chain employs TRBV5-1 and TRBJ1-1; D is unresolved. The CDR3 is made up of 16 amino acids. From germline, CDR1 is SGHRS and CDR2 YFSETQ. V was pared by 1 base and J by 0 bases, with 13 bases between. CDR3 DNA sequence: TGCGCCAGCAGCTTGAGCGTTATCGGCATGAACACTGAAGCTTTCTTT. Protein sequence: CASSLSVIGMNTEAFF.

The chain recombines TRBV12-2 with TRBJ2-3; the DNA was not compared with TRBD2, the D call given in the table. TRBV12-2 is a listed pseudogene. The CDR3 is made up of 17 amino acids. CDR3 nucleotide sequence: TGTGCAAGTCGCTTGGGGACTAGCGGGAAAGGAACCGATACGCAGTATTTT. Amino acids: CASRLGTSGKGTDTQYF.

This chain uses TRBV27 with TRBJ1-5; 7 positions match TRBD1. This CDR3 has 15 amino acids. CDR1 and CDR2 from the germline V gene are MNHEY and SMNVEV (reference sequence). V lost 6 bases and J lost 5; bases outside the gene matches: 10. The CDR3 coding sequence is TGTGCCAGCAGCCGCTTCCGGGACAGCTATCAGCCCCAGCATTTT. This codes for CASSRFRDSYQPQHF.